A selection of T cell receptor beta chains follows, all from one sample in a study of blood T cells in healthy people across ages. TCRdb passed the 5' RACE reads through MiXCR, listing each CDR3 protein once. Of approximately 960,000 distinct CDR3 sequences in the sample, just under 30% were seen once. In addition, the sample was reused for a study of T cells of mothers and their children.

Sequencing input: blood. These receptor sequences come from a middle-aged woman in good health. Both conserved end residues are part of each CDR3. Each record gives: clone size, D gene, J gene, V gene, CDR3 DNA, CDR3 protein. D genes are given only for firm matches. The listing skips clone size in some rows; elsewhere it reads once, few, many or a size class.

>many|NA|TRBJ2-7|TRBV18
TGTGCCAGCTCACCACCAGACACAACCTCCTACGAGCAGTACTTC
CASSPPDTTSYEQYF
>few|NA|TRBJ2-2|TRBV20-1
TGCAGTGCTCCTGGTGGACAAGCGAACACCGGGGAGCTGTTTTTT
CSAPGGQANTGELFF
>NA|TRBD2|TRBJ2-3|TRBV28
TGTGCCAGCAGTTTATCCCTAGGACTAGCAGTTAGCACAGATACGCAGTATTTT
CASSLSLGLAVSTDTQYF
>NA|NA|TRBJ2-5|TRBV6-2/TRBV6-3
TGTGCCAGCAGTTACCTACAGCTTAAACGCCAAGAGACCCAGTACTTC
CASSYLQLKRQETQYF
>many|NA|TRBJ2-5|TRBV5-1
TGCGCCAGCAGCTTGCAGAACAGCCAAGAGACCCAGTACTTC
CASSLQNSQETQYF
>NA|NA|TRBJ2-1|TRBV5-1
TGCGCCAGCAGCCCAGGGGGACTGAAAAACGATGAGCAGTTCTTC
CASSPGGLKNDEQFF
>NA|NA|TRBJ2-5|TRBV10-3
TGTGCCCCGCTACAAAGAGAGACCCAGTACTTC
CAPLQRETQYF
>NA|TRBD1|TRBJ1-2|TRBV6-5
TGTGCCAGCAGAGGACAGGGGAGGTATGGCCACACCTTC
CASRGQGRYGHTF
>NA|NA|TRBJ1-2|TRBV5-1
TGCGCCAGCAGCTTGTTCGAGGTTCCTTCTAACTATGGCTACACCTTC
CASSLFEVPSNYGYTF
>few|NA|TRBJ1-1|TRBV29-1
TGCAGCGCCCAGTCGCCTAAAGACACTGAAGCTTTCTTT
CSAQSPKDTEAFF
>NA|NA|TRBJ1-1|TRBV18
TGTGCCAGCTCACGATATGCGGCGGGGATAGTGAACACTGAAGCTTTCTTT
CASSRYAAGIVNTEAFF
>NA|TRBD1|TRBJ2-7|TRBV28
TGTGCCAGCAGTTTATTACAGGGGGCTCACGAGCAGTACTTC
CASSLLQGAHEQYF
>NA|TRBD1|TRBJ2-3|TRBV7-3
TGTGCCAGCAGCCTCAAGACAGGGGGCCTCACAGATACGCAGTATTTT
CASSLKTGGLTDTQYF
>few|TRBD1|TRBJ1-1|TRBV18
TGTGCCAGCTCACCCTCGACAGGGGGAGACACTGAAGCTTTCTTT
CASSPSTGGDTEAFF
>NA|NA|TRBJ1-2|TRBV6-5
TGTGCCAGCAGTTACGTGGACAAGGCCGCCGGCTACACCTTC
CASSYVDKAAGYTF
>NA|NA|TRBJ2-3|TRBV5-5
TGTGCCAGCAGCTTCTCCAGCGGCGTAGGGACAGATACGCAGTATTTT
CASSFSSGVGTDTQYF
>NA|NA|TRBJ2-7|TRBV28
TGTGCCAGCAGTTTTCGATCGCTGTACGAGCAGTACTTC
CASSFRSLYEQYF
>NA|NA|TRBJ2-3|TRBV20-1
TGCAGTGCCGCGGACGGAAGCACAGATACGCAGTATTTT
CSAADGSTDTQYF
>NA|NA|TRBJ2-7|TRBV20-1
TGCAGTGCTAGGAAGGAGGCAGGGCTCTACGAGCAGTACTTC
CSARKEAGLYEQYF
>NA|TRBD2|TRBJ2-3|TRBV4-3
TGCGCCAGCAGCCGAGGTGTTAGCGGGGGGAGCACAGATACGCAGTATTTT
CASSRGVSGGSTDTQYF
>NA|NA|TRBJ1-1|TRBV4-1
TGCGCCAACAGCCAAGGTACAGGACCCATGAACACTGAAGCTTTCTTT
CANSQGTGPMNTEAFF
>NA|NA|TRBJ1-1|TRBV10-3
TGTGCCACTGTTGGTTTGTCGTCCACTGAAGCTTTCTTT
CATVGLSSTEAFF
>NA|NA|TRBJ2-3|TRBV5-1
TGCGCCAGCAGCTTGTCGGCTGGGAGGGATACGCAGTATTTT
CASSLSAGRDTQYF
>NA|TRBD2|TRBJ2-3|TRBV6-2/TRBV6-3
TGTGCCAGCAGTTACGCCGGGACTAGCGGATATACTACGCAGTATTTT
CASSYAGTSGYTTQYF
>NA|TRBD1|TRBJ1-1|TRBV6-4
TGTGCCAGCATCACCGGGACAGGGGGCGAGAACACTGAAGCTTTCTTT
CASITGTGGENTEAFF
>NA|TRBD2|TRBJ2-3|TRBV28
TGTGCCAGCCTAAAGGGCGGGGGGCGCACAGATACGCAGTATTTT
CASLKGGGRTDTQYF
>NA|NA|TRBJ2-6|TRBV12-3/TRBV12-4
TGTGCCAGCAGCCTCGGGGAGGTGAGCTCTGGGGCCAACGTCCTGACTTTC
CASSLGEVSSGANVLTF